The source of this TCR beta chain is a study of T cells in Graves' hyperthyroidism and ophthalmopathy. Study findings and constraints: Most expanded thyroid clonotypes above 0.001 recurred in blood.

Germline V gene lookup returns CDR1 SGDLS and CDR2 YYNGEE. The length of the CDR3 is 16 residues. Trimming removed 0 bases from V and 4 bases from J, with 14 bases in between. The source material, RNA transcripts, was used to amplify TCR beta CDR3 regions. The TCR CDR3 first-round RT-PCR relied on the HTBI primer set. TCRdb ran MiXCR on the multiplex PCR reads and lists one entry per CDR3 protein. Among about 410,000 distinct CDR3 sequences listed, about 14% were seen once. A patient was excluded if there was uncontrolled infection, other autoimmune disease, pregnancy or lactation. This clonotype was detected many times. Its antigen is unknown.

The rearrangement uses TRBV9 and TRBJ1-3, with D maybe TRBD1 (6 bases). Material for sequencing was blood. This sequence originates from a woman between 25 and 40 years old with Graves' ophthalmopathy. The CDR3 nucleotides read TGTGCCAGCAGCGTAGAGGGGATGGGGGCCGGAAACACCATATATTTT. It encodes CASSVEGMGAGNTIYF.